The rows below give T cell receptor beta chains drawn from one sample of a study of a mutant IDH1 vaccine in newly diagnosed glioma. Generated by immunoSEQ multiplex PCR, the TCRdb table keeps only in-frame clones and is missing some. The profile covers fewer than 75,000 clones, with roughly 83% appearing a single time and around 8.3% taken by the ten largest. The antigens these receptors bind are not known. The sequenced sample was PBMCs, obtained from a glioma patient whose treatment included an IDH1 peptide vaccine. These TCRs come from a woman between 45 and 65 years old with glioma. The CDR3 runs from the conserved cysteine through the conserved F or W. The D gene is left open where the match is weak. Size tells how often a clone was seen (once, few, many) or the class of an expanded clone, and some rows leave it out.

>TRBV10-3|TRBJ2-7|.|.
CAISPEPGAYEQYF
TGTGCCATCAGCCCCGAACCAGGGGCCTACGAGCAGTACTTC
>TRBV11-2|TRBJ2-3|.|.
CASSKRTIPEGTDTQYF
TGTGCCAGCAGCAAGCGGACTATTCCTGAGGGGACAGATACGCAGTATTTT
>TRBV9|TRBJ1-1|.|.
CASSLRPNTEAFF
TGTGCCAGCAGCTTACGGCCTAACACTGAAGCTTTCTTT
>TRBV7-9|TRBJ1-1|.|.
CASSLQSGAPEAFF
TGTGCCAGCAGCCTCCAAAGCGGGGCCCCTGAAGCTTTCTTT
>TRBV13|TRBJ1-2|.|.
CASSLEPSGGYTF
TGTGCCAGCAGCTTAGAACCCTCGGGGGGCTACACCTTC
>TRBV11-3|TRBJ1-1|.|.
CASSKVVLTEAFF
TGTGCCAGCAGCAAAGTAGTTCTAACTGAAGCTTTCTTT
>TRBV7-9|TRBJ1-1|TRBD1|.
CASSPGTGGRNTEAFF
TGTGCCAGCAGCCCCGGGACAGGGGGACGGAACACTGAAGCTTTCTTT
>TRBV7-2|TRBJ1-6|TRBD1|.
CASSHSRGRLSPLHF
TGTGCCAGCAGTCATAGTAGGGGGCGACTGTCACCCCTCCACTTT
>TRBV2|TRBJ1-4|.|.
CASRPRGGAIANEKLFF
TGTGCCAGCAGACCAAGAGGGGGTGCGATAGCTAATGAAAAACTGTTTTTT
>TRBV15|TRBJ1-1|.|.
CATSREMGTEAFF
TGTGCCACCAGCAGAGAGATGGGCACTGAAGCTTTCTTT
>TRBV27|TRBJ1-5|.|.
CASSPYGDGNQPQHF
TGTGCCAGCAGCCCTTACGGGGACGGCAATCAGCCCCAGCATTTT
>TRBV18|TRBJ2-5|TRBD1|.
CASSPSQAGGTRETQYF
TGTGCCAGCTCACCCTCCCAGGCAGGGGGTACTCGTGAGACCCAGTACTTC
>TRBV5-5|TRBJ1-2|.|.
CASSFYPGLGNYGYTF
TGTGCCAGCAGCTTCTACCCGGGACTGGGAAACTATGGCTACACCTTC
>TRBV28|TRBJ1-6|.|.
CASSPGGAHNSPLHF
TGTGCCAGCAGTCCCGGGGGGGCGCATAATTCACCCCTCCACTTT
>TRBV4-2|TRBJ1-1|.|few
CASSQAGENTEAFF
TGTGCCAGCAGCCAAGCAGGGGAGAACACTGAAGCTTTCTTT
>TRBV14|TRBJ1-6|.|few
CASSQDMGDSPLHF
TGTGCCAGCAGCCAAGATATGGGCGATTCACCCCTCCACTTT
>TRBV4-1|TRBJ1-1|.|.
CASSPSENTEAFF
TGCGCCAGCAGCCCCTCAGAGAACACTGAAGCTTTCTTT
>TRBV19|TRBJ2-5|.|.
CASSIAGARETQYF
TGTGCCAGTAGTATCGCGGGGGCTCGGGAGACCCAGTACTTC
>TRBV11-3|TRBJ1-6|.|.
CASSLDLSQRRSPLHF
TGTGCCAGCAGCTTAGATCTAAGTCAACGGCGTTCACCCCTCCACTTT
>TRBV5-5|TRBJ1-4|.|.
CASSWDEGEVVNEKLFF
TGTGCCAGCAGCTGGGACGAGGGCGAGGTGGTGAATGAAAAACTGTTTTTT
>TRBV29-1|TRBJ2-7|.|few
CSVGDPGNLLYEQYF
TGCAGCGTCGGAGACCCAGGGAATCTCCTCTACGAGCAGTACTTC
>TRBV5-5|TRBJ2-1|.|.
CASSPGSLSYNEQFF
TGTGCCAGCAGCCCAGGGAGCCTCTCCTACAATGAGCAGTTCTTC
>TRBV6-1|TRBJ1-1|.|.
CASSEARSGEAFF
TGTGCCAGCAGTGAAGCAAGGAGCGGGGAAGCTTTCTTT
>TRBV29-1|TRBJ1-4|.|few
CSVEDPRVREKLFF
TGCAGCGTTGAAGATCCAAGGGTACGGGAAAAACTGTTTTTT
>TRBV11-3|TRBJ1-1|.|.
CASSLKGMEAFF
TGTGCCAGCAGTTTAAAGGGGATGGAAGCTTTCTTT
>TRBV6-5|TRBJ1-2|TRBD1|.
CASSTAGQVSYGYTF
TGTGCCAGCAGTACCGCCGGACAGGTCTCCTATGGCTACACCTTC
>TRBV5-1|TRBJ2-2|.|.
CASSLGERTGELFF
TGCGCCAGCAGCTTGGGGGAACGCACCGGGGAGCTGTTTTTT
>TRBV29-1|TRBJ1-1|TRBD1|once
CTARDREMNTEAFF
TGCACCGCCCGGGACAGGGAGATGAACACTGAAGCTTTCTTT
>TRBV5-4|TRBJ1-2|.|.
CASSRPGSQNYGYTF
TGTGCCAGCAGCCGCCCGGGGAGCCAAAACTATGGCTACACCTTC
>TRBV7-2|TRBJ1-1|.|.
CASSLVANTEAFF
TGTGCCAGCAGCTTAGTAGCGAACACTGAAGCTTTCTTT
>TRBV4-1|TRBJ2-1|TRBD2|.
CASSPTLAENYNEQFF
TGCGCCAGCAGCCCAACTCTAGCGGAGAACTACAATGAGCAGTTCTTC
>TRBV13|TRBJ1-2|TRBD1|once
CASSTRQGTYGYTF
TGTGCCAGCAGCACACGACAGGGCACCTATGGCTACACCTTC
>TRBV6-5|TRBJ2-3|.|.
CASTPGRGSDTQYF
TGTGCCAGCACCCCGGGGCGGGGATCAGATACGCAGTATTTT
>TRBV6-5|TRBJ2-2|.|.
CASSYSTGNTGELFF
TGTGCCAGCAGTTACTCGACAGGGAACACCGGGGAGCTGTTTTTT
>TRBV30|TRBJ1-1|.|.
CAWKPGHIVAEAFF
TGTGCCTGGAAGCCGGGACACATCGTAGCTGAAGCTTTCTTT
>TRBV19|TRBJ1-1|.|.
CASSIVGATEAFF
TGTGCCAGTAGTATAGTAGGGGCCACTGAAGCTTTCTTT
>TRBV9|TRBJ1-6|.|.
CASSVAQTNSPLHF
TGTGCCAGCAGCGTAGCACAGACTAATTCACCCCTCCACTTT